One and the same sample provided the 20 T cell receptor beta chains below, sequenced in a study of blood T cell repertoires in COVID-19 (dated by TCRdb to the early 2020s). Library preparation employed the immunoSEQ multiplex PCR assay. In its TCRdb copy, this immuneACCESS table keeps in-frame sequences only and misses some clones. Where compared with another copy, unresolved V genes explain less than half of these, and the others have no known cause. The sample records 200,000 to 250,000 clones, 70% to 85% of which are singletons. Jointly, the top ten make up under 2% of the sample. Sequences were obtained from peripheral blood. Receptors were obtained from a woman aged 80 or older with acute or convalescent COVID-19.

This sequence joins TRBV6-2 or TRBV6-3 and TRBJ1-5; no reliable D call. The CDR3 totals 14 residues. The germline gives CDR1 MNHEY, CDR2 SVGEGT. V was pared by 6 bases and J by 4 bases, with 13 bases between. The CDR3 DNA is TGTGCCAGCAGCCCACAGAAAACTAATCAGCCCCAGCATTTT. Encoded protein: CASSPQKTNQPQHF.

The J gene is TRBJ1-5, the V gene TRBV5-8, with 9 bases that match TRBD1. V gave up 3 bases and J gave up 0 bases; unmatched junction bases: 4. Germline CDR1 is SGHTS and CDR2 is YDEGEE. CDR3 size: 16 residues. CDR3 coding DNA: TGTGCCAGCAGCTCCGGGACAGGGAATAGCAATCAGCCCCAGCATTTT. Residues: CASSSGTGNSNQPQHF.

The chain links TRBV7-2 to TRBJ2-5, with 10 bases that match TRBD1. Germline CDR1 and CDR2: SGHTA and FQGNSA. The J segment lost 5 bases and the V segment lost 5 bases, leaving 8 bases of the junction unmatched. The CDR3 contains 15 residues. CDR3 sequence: CASSPRTGGRETQYF. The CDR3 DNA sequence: TGTGCCAGCAGCCCCAGGACAGGGGGTAGGGAGACCCAGTACTTC.

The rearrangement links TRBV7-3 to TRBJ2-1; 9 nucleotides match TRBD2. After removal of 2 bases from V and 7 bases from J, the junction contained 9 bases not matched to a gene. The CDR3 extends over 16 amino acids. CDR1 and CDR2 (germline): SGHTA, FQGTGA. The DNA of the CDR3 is TGTGCCAGCAGCTTAGGACCGGGACTAGCTTCTAATGAGCAGTTCTTC. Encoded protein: CASSLGPGLASNEQFF.

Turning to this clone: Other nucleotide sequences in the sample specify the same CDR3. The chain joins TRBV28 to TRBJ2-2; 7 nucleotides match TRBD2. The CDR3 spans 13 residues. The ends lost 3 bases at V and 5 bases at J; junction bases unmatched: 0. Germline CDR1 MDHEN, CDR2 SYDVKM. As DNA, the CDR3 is TGTGCCAGCAGTTTCGGGGGGACCGGGGAGCTGTTTTTT. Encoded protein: CASSFGGTGELFF.

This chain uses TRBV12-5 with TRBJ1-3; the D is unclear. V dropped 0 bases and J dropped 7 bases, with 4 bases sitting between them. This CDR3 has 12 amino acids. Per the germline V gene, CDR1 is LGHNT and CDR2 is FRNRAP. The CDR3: CASGLVHNTIYF. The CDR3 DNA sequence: TGTGCTAGTGGTTTGGTACACAACACCATATATTTT.

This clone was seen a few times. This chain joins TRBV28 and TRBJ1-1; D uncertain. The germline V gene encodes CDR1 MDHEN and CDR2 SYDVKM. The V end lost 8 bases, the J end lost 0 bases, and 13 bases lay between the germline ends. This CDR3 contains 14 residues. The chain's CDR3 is CASRQGGMNTEAFF. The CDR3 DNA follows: TGTGCCAGCCGACAAGGAGGGATGAACACTGAAGCTTTCTTT.

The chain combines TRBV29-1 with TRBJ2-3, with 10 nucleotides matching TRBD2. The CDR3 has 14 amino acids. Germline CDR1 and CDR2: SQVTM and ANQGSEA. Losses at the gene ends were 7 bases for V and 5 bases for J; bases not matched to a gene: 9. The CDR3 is CSAWLAGVGDTQYF. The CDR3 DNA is TGCAGCGCCTGGCTAGCGGGAGTAGGAGATACGCAGTATTTT.

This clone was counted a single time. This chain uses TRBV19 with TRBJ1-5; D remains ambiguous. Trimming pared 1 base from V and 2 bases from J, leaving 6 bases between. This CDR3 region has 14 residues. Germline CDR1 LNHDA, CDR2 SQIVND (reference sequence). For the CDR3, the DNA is TGTGCCAGTAGTATAGCACAAGGCAATCAGCCCCAGCATTTT. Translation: CASSIAQGNQPQHF.

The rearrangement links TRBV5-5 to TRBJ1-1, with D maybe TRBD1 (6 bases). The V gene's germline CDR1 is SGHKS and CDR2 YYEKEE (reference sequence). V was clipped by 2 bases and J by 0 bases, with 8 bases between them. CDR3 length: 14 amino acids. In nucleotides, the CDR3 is TGTGCCAGCAGCTTTGCAGGGGTGAACACTGAAGCTTTCTTT. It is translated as CASSFAGVNTEAFF.

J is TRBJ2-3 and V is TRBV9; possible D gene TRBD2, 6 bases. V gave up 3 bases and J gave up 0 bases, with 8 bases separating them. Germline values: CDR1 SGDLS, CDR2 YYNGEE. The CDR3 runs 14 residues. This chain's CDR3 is CASSGSGSTDTQYF. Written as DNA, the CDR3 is TGTGCCAGCAGCGGAAGCGGGAGCACAGATACGCAGTATTTT.

CDR3 residues: CASSLGVGAATNEKLFF. In DNA, the CDR3 is TGCGCCAGCAGCTTGGGTGTGGGGGCTGCAACTAATGAAAAACTGTTTTTT. The gene calls are TRBV5-1 and TRBJ1-4, with D perhaps matching TRBD1 (6 bases). The ends were cut back, 0 bases at V and 0 bases at J, with 12 bases in the middle. The CDR3 length is 17 residues. Germline V CDR1 and CDR2: SGHRS, YFSETQ.

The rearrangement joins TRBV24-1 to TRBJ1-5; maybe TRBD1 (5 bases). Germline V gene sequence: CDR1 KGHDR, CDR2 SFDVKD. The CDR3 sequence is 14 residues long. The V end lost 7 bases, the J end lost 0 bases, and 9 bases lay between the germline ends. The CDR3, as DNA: TGTGCCACCAGCCTGACAGCTAGCAATCAGCCCCAGCATTTT. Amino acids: CATSLTASNQPQHF.

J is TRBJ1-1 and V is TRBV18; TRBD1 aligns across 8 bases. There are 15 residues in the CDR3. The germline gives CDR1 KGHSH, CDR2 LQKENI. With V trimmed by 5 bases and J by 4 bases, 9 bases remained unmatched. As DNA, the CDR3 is TGTGCCAGCTCAGGAGACAGGGGAGAGGGCACTGAAGCTTTCTTT. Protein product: CASSGDRGEGTEAFF. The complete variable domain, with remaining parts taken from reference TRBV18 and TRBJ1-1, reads NAGVMQNPRHLVRRRGQEARLRCSPMKGHSHVYWYRQLPEEGLKFMVYLQKENIIDESGMPKERFSAEFPKEGPSILRIQQVVRGDSAAYFCASSGDRGEGTEAFFGQGTRLTVV.

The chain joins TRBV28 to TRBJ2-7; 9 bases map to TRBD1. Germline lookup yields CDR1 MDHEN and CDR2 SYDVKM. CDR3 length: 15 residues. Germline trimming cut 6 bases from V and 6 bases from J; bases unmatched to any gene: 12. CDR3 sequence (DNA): TGTGCCAGCAGAGCACAGGGACAGGGAGGGTCCGAGCAGTACTTC. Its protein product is CASRAQGQGGSEQYF.

The CDR3 loop is CASSGWDRVGGYTF. DNA of the CDR3: TGTGCCAGCAGCGGATGGGACAGGGTAGGGGGCTACACCTTC. The chain is built from TRBV7-3 and TRBJ1-2, with 9 bases that match TRBD1. The germline V gene encodes CDR1 SGHTA and CDR2 FQGTGA. Trimming cost V 5 bases and J 8 bases; bases outside gene matches: 9. CDR3 length: 14 amino acids. The variable domain in full, completed from reference TRBV7-3 and TRBJ1-2, reads GAGVSQTPSNKVTEKGKYVELRCDPISGHTALYWYRQSLGQGPEFLIYFQGTGAADDSGLPNDRFFAVRPEGSVSTLKIQRTERGDSAVYLCASSGWDRVGGYTFGSGTRLTVV.

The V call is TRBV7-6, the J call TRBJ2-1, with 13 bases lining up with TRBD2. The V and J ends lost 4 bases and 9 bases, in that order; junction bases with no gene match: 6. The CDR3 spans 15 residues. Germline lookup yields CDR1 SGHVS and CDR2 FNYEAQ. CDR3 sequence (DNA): TGTGCCAGCAGCTGGGGGACTAGCGGGAATTTTGAGCAGTTCTTC. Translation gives CASSWGTSGNFEQFF.

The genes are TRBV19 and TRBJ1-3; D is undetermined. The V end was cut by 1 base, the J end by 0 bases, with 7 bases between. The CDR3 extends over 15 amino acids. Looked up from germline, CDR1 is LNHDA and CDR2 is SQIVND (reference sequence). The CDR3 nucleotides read TGTGCCAGTAGTATAGCCGGGAACTCTGGAAACACCATATATTTT. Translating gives CASSIAGNSGNTIYF.

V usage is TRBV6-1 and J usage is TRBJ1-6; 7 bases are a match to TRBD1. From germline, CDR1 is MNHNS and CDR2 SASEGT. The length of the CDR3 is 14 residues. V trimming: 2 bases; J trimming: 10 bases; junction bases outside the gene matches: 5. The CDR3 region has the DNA TGTGCCAGCAGTGAATACCAGGGGGTCTCACCCCTCCACTTT. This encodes CASSEYQGVSPLHF.

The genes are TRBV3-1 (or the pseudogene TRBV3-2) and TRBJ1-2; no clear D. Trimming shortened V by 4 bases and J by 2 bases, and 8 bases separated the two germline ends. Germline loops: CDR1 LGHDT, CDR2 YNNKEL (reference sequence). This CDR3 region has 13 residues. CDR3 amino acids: CASSLGVNYGYTF. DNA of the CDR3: TGTGCCAGCAGCCTGGGAGTCAACTATGGCTACACCTTC.